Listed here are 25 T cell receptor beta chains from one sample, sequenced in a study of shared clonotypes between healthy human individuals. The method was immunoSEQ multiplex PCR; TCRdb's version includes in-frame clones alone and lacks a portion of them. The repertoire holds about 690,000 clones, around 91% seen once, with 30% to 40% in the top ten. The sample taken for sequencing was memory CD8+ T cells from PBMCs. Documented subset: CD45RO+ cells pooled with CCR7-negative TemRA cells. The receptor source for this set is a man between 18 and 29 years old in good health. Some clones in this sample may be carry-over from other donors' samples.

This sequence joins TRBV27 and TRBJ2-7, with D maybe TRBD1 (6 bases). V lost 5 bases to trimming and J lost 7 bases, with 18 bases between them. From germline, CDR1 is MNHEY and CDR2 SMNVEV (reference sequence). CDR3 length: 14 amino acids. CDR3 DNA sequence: TGTGCCAGCAGTGCCCGGTCGGGGACATCTGAGCAGTACTTC. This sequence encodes CASSARSGTSEQYF.

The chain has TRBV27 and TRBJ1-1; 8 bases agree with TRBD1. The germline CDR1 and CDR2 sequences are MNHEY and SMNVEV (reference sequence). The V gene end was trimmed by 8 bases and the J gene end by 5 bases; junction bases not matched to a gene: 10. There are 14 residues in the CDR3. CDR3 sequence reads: CASYPAGGWTEAFF. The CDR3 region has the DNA TGTGCCAGCTACCCGGCAGGGGGCTGGACTGAAGCTTTCTTT.

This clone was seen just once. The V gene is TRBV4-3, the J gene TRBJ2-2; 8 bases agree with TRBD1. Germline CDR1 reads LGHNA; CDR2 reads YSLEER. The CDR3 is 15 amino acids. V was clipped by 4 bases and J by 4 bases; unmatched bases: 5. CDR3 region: CASSPTGVGTGELFF. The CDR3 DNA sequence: TGCGCCAGCAGCCCGACAGGGGTAGGCACCGGGGAGCTGTTTTTT.

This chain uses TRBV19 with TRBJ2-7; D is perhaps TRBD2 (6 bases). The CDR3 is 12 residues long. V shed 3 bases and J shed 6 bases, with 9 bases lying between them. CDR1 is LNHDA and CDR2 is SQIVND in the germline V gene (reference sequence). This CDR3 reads CASSMGGIEQYF. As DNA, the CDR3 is TGTGCCAGTAGTATGGGCGGGATCGAGCAGTACTTC.

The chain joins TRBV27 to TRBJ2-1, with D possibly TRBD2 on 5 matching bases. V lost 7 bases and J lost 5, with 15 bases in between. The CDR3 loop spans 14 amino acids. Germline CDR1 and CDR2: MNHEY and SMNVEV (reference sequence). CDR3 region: CASTYTGSHNEQFF. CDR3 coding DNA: TGTGCCAGCACCTATACGGGATCCCACAATGAGCAGTTCTTC.

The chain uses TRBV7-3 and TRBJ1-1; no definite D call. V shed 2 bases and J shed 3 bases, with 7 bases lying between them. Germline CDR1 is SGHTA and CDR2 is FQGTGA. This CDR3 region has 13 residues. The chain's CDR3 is CASSLAGHTEAFF. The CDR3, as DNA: TGTGCCAGCAGCTTAGCTGGGCACACTGAAGCTTTCTTT.

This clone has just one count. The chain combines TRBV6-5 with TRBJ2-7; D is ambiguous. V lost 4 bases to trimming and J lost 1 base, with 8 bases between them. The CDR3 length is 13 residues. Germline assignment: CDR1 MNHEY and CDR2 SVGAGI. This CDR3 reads CASSSAPSYEQYF. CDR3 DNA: TGTGCCAGCAGTTCCGCACCGTCCTACGAGCAGTACTTC.

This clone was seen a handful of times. Here the CDR3 reads CASSLDRVKGQPQHF. CDR3 DNA: TGTGCCAGCAGTTTGGACAGGGTGAAAGGACAGCCCCAGCATTTT. The V gene is TRBV28, the J gene TRBJ1-5, with 8 positions matching TRBD1. There are 15 residues in the CDR3. V shed 3 bases, J shed 7 bases, and the junction held 8 bases outside the gene matches. The germline CDR1 and CDR2 sequences are MDHEN and SYDVKM.

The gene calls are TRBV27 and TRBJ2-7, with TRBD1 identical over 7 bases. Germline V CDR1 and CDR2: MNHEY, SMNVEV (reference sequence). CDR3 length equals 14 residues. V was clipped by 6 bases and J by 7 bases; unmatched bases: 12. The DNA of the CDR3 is TGTGCCAGCAGCAACAGGGGACATACGGAGGAGCAGTACTTC. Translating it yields CASSNRGHTEEQYF.

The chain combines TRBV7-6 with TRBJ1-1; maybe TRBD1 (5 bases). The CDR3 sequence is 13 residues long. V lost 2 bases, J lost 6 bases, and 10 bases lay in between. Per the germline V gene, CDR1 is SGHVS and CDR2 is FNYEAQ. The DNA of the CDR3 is TGTGCCAGCAGCTTATTAGGGACCGCTGAAGCTTTCTTT. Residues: CASSLLGTAEAFF.

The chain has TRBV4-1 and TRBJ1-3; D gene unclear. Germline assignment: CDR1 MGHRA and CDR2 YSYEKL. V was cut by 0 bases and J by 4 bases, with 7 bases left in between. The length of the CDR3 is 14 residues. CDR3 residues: CASSQDRSGNTIYF. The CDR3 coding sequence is TGCGCCAGCAGCCAAGATCGTTCCGGAAACACCATATATTTT.

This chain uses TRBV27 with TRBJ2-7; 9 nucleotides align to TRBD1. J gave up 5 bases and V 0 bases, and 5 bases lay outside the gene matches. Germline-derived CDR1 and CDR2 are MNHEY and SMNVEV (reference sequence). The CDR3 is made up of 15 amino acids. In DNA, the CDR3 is TGTGCCAGCAGTTTATCGTTACAGGGGGCGGACGAGCAGTACTTC. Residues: CASSLSLQGADEQYF.

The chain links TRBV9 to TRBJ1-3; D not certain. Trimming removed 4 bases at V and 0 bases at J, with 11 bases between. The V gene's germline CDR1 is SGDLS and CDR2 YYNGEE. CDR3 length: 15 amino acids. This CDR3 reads CASSPRISSGNTIYF. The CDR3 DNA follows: TGTGCCAGCAGCCCTCGGATTTCCTCTGGAAACACCATATATTTT.

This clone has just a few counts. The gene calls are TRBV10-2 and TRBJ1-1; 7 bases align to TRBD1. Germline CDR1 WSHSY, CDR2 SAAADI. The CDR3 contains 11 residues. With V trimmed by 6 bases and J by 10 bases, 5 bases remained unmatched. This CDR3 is CASRQGERAFF. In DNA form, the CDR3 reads TGCGCCAGCAGGCAGGGGGAAAGAGCTTTCTTT.

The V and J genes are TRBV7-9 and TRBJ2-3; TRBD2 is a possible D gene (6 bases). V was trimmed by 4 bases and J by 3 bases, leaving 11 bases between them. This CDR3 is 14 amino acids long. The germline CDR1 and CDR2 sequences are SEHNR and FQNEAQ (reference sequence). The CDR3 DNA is TGTGCCAGCAGCTGGGTAGGGAGGACAGATACGCAGTATTTT. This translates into CASSWVGRTDTQYF.

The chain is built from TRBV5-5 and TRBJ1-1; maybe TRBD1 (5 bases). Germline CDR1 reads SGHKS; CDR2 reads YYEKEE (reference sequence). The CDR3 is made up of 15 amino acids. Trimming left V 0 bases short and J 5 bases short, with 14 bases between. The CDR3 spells CASSLDRGTGTEAFF. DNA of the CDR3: TGTGCCAGCAGCTTGGATCGGGGCACGGGGACTGAAGCTTTCTTT.

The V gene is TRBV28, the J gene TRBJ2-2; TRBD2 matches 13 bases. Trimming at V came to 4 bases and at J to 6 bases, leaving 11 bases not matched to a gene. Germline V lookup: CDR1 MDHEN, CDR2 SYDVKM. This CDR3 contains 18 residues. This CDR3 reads CASSSWTSGSLGSGELFF. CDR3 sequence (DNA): TGTGCCAGCAGTTCCTGGACTAGCGGGAGCCTCGGGTCCGGGGAGCTGTTTTTT.

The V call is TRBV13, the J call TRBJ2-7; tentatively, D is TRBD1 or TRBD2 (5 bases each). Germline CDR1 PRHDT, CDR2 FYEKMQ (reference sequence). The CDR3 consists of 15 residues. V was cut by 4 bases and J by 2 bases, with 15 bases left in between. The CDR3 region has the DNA TGTGCCAGCAGCTACTCCGGGACGGGAACCTACGAGCAGTACTTC. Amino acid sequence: CASSYSGTGTYEQYF.

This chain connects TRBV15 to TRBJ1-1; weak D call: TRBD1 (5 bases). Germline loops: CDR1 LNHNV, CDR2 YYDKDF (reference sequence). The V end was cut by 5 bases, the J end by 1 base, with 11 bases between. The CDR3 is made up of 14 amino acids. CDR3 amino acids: CATSSGTSNTEAFF. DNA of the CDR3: TGTGCCACCAGCTCCGGGACCTCGAACACTGAAGCTTTCTTT.

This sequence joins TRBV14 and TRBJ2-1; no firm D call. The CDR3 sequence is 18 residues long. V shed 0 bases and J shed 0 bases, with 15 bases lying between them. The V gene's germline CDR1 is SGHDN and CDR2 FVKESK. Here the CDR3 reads CASSQEVWRISSYNEQFF. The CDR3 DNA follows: TGTGCCAGCAGCCAAGAGGTATGGCGGATAAGCTCCTACAATGAGCAGTTCTTC.

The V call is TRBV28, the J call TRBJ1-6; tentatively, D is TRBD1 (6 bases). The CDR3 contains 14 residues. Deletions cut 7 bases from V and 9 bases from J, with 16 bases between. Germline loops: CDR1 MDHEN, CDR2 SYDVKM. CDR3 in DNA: TGTGCCAGCACCCTACAGGGATTAAGTTCACCCCTCCACTTT. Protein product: CASTLQGLSSPLHF.

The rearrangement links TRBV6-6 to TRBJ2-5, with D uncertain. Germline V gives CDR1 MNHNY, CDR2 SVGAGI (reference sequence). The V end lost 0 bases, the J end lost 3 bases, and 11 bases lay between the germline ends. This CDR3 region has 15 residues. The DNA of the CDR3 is TGTGCCAGCAGTTACTCGGCCAGACAAAAAGAGACCCAGTACTTC. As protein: CASSYSARQKETQYF.

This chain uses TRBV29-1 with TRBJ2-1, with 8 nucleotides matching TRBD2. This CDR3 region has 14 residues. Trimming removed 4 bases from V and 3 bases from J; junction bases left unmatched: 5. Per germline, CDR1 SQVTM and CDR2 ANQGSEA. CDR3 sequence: CSVGASGYYNEQFF. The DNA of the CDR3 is TGCAGCGTTGGCGCTAGCGGGTACTACAATGAGCAGTTCTTC.

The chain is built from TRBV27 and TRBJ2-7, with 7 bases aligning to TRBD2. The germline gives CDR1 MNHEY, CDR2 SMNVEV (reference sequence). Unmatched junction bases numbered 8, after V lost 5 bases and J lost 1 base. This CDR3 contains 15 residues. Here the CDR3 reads CASSMRGLPSYEQYF. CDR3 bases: TGTGCCAGCAGTATGAGGGGACTACCATCCTACGAGCAGTACTTC.

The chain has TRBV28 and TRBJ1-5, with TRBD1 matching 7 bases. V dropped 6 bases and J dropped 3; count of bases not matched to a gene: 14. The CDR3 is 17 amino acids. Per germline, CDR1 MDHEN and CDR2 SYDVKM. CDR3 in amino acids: CASRRSTGEGFNQPQHF. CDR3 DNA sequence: TGTGCCAGCAGAAGATCAACAGGGGAAGGGTTCAATCAGCCCCAGCATTTT.